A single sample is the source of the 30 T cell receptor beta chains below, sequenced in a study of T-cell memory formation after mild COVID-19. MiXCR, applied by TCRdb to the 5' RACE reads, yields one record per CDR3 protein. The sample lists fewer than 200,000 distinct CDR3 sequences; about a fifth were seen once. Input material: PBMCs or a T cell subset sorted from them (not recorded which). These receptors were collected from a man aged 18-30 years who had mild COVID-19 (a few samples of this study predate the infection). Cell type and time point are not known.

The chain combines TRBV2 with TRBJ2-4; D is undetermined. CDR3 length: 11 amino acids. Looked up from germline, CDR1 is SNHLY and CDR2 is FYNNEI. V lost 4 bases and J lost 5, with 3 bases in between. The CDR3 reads CASSVENIQYF. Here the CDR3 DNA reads TGTGCCAGCAGTGTAGAAAACATTCAGTACTTC.

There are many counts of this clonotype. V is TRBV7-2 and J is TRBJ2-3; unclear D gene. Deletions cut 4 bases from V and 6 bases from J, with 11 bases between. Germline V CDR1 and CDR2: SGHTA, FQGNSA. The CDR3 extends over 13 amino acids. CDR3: CASSSRVADTQYF. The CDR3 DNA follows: TGTGCCAGCAGCTCCCGGGTGGCGGATACGCAGTATTTT. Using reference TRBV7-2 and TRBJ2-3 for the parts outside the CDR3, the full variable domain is GAGVSQSPSNKVTEKGKDVELRCDPISGHTALYWYRQSLGQGLEFLIYFQGNSAPDKSGLPSDRFSAERTGGSVSTLTIQRTQQEDSAVYLCASSSRVADTQYFGPGTRLTVL.

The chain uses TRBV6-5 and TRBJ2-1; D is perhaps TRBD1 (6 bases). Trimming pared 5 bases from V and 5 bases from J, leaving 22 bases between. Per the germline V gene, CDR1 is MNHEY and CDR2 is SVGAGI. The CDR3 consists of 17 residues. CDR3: CASSAPHTGFSHNEQFF. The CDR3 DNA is TGTGCCAGCAGTGCGCCTCACACAGGGTTTTCCCACAATGAGCAGTTCTTC.

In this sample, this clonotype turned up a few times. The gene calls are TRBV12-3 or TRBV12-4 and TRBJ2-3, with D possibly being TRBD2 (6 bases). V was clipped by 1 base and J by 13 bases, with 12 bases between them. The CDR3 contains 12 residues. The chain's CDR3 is CASSLERGWEYF. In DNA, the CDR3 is TGTGCCAGCAGTTTAGAACGGGGGTGGGAGTATTTT.

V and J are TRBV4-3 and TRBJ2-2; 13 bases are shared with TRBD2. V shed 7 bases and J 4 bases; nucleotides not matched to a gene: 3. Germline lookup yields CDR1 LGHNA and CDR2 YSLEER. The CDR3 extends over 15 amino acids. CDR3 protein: CASTLAGGPTGELFF. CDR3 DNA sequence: TGCGCCAGCACACTAGCGGGGGGGCCCACCGGGGAGCTGTTTTTT.

Here the CDR3 reads CSARPARTSGEKLFF. The CDR3 DNA sequence: TGCAGTGCTAGACCGGCGCGCACGTCCGGTGAAAAACTGTTTTTT. V gene TRBV20-1 combines with J gene TRBJ1-4; D is undetermined. V was trimmed by 2 bases and J by 7 bases, leaving 17 bases between them. Germline-derived CDR1 and CDR2 are DFQATT and SNEGSKA (reference sequence). The CDR3 is made up of 15 amino acids.

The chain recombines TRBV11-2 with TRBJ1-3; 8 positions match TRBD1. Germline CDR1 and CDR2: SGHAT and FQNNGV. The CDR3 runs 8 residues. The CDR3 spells CAQRQGYF. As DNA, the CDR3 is TGTGCACAGAGACAGGGGTATTTT. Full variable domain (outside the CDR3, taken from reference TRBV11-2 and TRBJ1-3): EAGVAQSPRYKIIEKRQSVAFWCNPISGHATLYWYQQILGQGPKLLIQFQNNGVVDDSQLPKDRFSAERLKGVDSTLKIQPAKLEDSAVYLCAQRQGYFGEGSWLTVV.

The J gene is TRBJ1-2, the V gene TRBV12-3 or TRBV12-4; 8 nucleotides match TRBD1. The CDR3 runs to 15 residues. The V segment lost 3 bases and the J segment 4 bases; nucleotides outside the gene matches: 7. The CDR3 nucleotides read TGTGCCAGCAGTTTGGTCAGGGGGCGAGGCTATGGCTACACCTTC. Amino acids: CASSLVRGRGYGYTF.

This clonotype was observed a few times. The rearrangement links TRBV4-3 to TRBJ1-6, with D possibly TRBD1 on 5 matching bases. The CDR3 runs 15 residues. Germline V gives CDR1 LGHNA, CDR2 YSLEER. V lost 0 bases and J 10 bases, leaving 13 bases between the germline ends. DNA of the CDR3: TGCGCCAGCAGCCAAGATAAGGGGCTAGGGTCACCCCTCCACTTT. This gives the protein CASSQDKGLGSPLHF.

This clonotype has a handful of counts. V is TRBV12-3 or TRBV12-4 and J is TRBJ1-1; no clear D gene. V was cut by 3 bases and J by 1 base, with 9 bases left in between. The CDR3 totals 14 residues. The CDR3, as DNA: TGTGCCAGCAGTTTTGCGGGCCCGAACACTGAAGCTTTCTTT. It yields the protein CASSFAGPNTEAFF.

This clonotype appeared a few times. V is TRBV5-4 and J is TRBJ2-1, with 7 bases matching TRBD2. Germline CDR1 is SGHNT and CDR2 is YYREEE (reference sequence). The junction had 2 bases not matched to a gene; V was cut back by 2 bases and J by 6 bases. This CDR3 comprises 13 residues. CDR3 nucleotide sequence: TGTGCCAGCAGCTTTACGGGGGGCAATGAGCAGTTCTTC. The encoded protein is CASSFTGGNEQFF. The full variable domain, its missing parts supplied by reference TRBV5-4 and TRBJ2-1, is ETGVTQSPTHLIKTRGQQVTLRCSSQSGHNTVSWYQQALGQGPQFIFQYYREEENGRGNFPPRFSGLQFPNYSSELNVNALELDDSALYLCASSFTGGNEQFFGPGTRLTVL.

The CDR3 DNA reads TGCGCCAGCAGCCCCGACAGGGGGCCACCTCATCAGCCCCAGCATTTT. Its protein product is CASSPDRGPPHQPQHF. The chain links TRBV5-1 to TRBJ1-5; 10 bases match TRBD1. The germline V gene has CDR1 SGHRS and CDR2 YFSETQ. The CDR3 covers 16 residues. V trimming: 4 bases; J trimming: 5 bases; junction bases outside the gene matches: 9.

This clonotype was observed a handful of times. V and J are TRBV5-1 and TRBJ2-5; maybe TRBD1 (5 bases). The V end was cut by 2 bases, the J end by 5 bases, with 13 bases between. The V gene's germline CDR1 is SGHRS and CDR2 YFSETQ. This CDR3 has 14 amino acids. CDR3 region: CASSFGYKGETQYF. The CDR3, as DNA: TGCGCCAGCAGCTTCGGCTATAAGGGGGAGACCCAGTACTTC.

Here the CDR3 reads CASINTIPAGTGGSGYTF. CDR3 coding DNA: TGTGCCAGCATTAACACCATACCAGCCGGGACAGGGGGATCTGGCTACACCTTC. V and J are TRBV6-5 and TRBJ1-2; the match to TRBD1 covers 11 bases. The CDR3 consists of 18 residues. Germline loops: CDR1 MNHEY, CDR2 SVGAGI. The V and J ends lost 7 bases and 7 bases, in that order; junction bases with no gene match: 20.

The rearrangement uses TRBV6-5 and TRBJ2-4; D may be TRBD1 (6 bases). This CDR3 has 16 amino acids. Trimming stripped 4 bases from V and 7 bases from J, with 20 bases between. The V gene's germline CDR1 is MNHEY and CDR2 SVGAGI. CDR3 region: CASSSRNTGLGNIQYF. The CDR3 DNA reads TGTGCCAGCAGTTCTAGGAACACAGGGTTAGGGAACATTCAGTACTTC.

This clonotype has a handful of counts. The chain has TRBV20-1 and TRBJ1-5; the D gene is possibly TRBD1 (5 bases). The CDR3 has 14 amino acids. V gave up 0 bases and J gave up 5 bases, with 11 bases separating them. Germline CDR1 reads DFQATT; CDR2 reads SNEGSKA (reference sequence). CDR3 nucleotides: TGCAGTGCTAGAGATGGGCAGGGACATCAGCCCCAGCATTTT. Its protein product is CSARDGQGHQPQHF.

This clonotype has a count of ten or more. CDR3 in DNA: TGTGCCAGCAGCTCATGGAGGGCAGGGAATTCCTACGAGCAGTACTTC. It yields the protein CASSSWRAGNSYEQYF. J is TRBJ2-7 and V is TRBV5-6; D possibly corresponds to TRBD2 (6 bases). Trimming cost V 3 bases and J 1 base, with 17 bases left between them. The CDR3 extends over 16 amino acids. Germline V gene lookup returns CDR1 SGHDT and CDR2 YYEEEE.

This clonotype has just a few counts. The CDR3 sequence: CASSQPGASGEDEQFF. CDR3 nucleotide sequence: TGCGCCAGCAGCCAACCCGGGGCTAGCGGGGAGGATGAGCAGTTCTTC. V gene TRBV4-1 combines with J gene TRBJ2-1, with 9 bases lining up with TRBD2. The CDR3 consists of 16 residues. The germline CDR1 and CDR2 sequences are MGHRA and YSYEKL. Unmatched junction bases numbered 10, after V lost 2 bases and J lost 8 bases.

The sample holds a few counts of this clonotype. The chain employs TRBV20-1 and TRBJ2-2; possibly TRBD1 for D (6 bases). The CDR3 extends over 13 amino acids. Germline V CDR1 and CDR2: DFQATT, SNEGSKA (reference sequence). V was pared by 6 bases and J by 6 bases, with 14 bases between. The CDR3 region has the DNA TGCAGTGCCTCCGGGCAGGGGTCCGGGGAGCTGTTTTTT. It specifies CSASGQGSGELFF.

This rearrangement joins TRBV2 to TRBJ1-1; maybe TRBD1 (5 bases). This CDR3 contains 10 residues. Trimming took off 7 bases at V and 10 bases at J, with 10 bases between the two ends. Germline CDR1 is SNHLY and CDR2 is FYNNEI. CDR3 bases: TGTGCCAGCATGTCGGGGGGAGCTTTCTTT. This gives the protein CASMSGGAFF.

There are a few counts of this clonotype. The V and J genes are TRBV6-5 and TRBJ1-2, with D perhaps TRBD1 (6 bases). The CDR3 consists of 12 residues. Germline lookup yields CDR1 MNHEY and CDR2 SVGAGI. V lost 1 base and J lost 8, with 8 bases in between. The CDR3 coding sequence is TGTGCCAGCAGTTACTTGGGGGCCGGCTACACCTTC. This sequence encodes CASSYLGAGYTF.

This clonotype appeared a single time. The chain's CDR3 is CASSRSGWDTEAFF. CDR3 DNA sequence: TGTGCCAGCAGCCGGAGCGGCTGGGACACTGAAGCTTTCTTT. The chain has TRBV9 and TRBJ1-1; D gene unclear. The V and J ends lost 4 bases and 3 bases respectively, with 13 bases between them. From germline, CDR1 is SGDLS and CDR2 YYNGEE. CDR3 length: 14 residues.

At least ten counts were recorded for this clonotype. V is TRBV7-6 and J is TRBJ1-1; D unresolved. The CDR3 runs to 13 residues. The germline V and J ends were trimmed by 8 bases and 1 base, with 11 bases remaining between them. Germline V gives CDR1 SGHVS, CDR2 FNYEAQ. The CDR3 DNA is TGTGCCAGCCTCGGCGCCTCGAACACTGAAGCTTTCTTT. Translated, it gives CASLGASNTEAFF.

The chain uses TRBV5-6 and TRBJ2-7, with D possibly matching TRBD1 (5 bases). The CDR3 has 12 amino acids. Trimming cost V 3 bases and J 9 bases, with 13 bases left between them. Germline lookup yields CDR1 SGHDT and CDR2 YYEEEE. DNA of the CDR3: TGTGCCAGCAGCTCCCCAGGGTTCGGGCAGTACGTC. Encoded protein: CASSSPGFGQYV.

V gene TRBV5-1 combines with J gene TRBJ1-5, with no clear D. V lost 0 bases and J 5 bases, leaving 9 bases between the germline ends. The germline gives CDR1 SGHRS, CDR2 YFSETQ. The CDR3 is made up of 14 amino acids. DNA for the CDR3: TGCGCCAGCAGCTTGGACGGGATCTATCAGCCCCAGCATTTT. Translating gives CASSLDGIYQPQHF.

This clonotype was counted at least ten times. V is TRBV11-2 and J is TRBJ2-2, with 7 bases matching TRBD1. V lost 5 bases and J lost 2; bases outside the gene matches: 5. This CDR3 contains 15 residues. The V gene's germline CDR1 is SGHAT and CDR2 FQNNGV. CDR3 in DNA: TGTGCCAGCAGCGGGGACAGAATTAACACCGGGGAGCTGTTTTTT. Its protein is CASSGDRINTGELFF.

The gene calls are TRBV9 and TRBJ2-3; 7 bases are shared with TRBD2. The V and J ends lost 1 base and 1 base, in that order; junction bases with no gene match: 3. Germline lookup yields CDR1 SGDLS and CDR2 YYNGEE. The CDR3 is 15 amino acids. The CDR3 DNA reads TGTGCCAGCAGCGTACAGAGCGGGGGCACAGATACGCAGTATTTT. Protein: CASSVQSGGTDTQYF.

CDR3 sequence (DNA): TGTGCCAGCAGCGCAGGGACTTCAAGTTCACCCCTCCACTTT. Translated: CASSAGTSSSPLHF. This chain links TRBV27 with TRBJ1-6; D is possibly TRBD1 (5 bases). There are 14 residues in the CDR3. Trimming took 6 bases from V and 9 from J, leaving 15 bases between them. CDR1 MNHEY and CDR2 SMNVEV come from the germline V gene (reference sequence).

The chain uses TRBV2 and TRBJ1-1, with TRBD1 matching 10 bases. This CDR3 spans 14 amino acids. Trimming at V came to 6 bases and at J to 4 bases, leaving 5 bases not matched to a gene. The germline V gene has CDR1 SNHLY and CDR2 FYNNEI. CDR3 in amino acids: CASRAGTGVTEAFF. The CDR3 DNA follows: TGTGCCAGCAGAGCCGGGACAGGGGTCACTGAAGCTTTCTTT.

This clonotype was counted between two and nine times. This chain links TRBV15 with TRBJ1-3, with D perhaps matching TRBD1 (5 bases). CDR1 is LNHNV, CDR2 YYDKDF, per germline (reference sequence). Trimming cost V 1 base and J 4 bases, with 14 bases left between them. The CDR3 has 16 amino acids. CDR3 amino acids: CATSRVGGISGNTIYF. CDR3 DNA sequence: TGTGCCACCAGCAGAGTCGGGGGAATCTCGGGAAACACCATATATTTT.